A single sample is the source of the 16 T cell receptor beta chains below, sequenced in a study of blood T cell repertoires in COVID-19. Data came from immunoSEQ multiplex PCR; TCRdb stores just in-frame clones and leaves some out. The data contain fewer than 300,000 clones, approximately 90% of them singletons. Sequencing used PBMCs or T cells enriched from blood (not recorded which). These receptors were taken from a man aged 35 to 55 who had recovered from COVID-19.

The table lists this clone with a count of one. The chain employs TRBV18 and TRBJ2-7, with D tentatively TRBD2 (5 bases). CDR1 is KGHSH, CDR2 LQKENI, per germline. The germline V and J ends were trimmed by 1 base and 6 bases, with 7 bases remaining between them. The CDR3 has 12 residues. The CDR3 DNA follows: TGTGCCAGCTCACCACAGGGAGCCGAGCAGTACTTC. Translated, it gives CASSPQGAEQYF.

The chain is built from TRBV9 and TRBJ1-1; 10 bases align to TRBD1. This CDR3 is 16 amino acids long. V lost 0 bases to trimming and J lost 1 base; unmatched junction nucleotides: 3. In germline, CDR1 is SGDLS, CDR2 YYNGEE. CDR3 nucleotide sequence: TGTGCCAGCAGCGTAGCTGGGGACAGGGGGAACACTGAAGCTTTCTTT. Its protein is CASSVAGDRGNTEAFF.

V usage is TRBV24-1 and J usage is TRBJ2-5; TRBD1 matches at 12 bases. Per germline, CDR1 KGHDR and CDR2 SFDVKD. The trim removed 2 bases at V and 1 base at J, leaving 10 bases unmatched. The CDR3 has 19 residues. DNA of the CDR3: TGTGCCACCAGTGATTGCTATTATCCGGGACAGGGGGCCCAAGAGACCCAGTACTTC. This gives the protein CATSDCYYPGQGAQETQYF.

CDR3 in DNA: TGTGCCAGCAGCCATGAGACAGGGAACTACGAGCAGTACTTC. As protein: CASSHETGNYEQYF. The chain couples TRBV3-1 (or the pseudogene TRBV3-2) to TRBJ2-7, with 7 bases identical to TRBD1. The CDR3 contains 14 residues. CDR1 and CDR2 (germline): LGHDT, YNNKEL (reference sequence). V shed 3 bases and J 3 bases; nucleotides not matched to a gene: 5.

The chain is built from TRBV6-5 and TRBJ1-1; 9 nucleotides match TRBD1. V dropped 0 bases and J dropped 5; count of bases not matched to a gene: 7. The CDR3 totals 16 residues. Germline V gene lookup returns CDR1 MNHEY and CDR2 SVGAGI. The CDR3 nucleotides are TGTGCCAGCAGTTACTCGGGGGGACAGGGTTTGACTGAAGCTTTCTTT. Encoded protein: CASSYSGGQGLTEAFF.

V is TRBV30 and J is TRBJ2-3, with a possible D match to TRBD1 (5 bases). Trimming removed 1 base at V and 1 base at J, with 9 bases between. The CDR3 loop spans 14 amino acids. Germline CDR1 GTSNPN, CDR2 SVGIG (reference sequence). The CDR3 protein is CAWSEGYGTDTQYF. The CDR3 coding sequence is TGTGCCTGGAGTGAGGGGTACGGCACAGATACGCAGTATTTT.

This chain connects TRBV5-1 to TRBJ2-5; 8 bases are a match to TRBD1. The J segment lost 1 base and the V segment lost 3 bases, leaving 8 bases of the junction unmatched. The CDR3 sequence is 16 residues long. From germline, CDR1 is SGHRS and CDR2 YFSETQ. This CDR3 is CASSSGSGGGQETQYF. The CDR3, as DNA: TGCGCCAGCAGCTCGGGTTCAGGGGGCGGCCAAGAGACCCAGTACTTC. Using reference TRBV5-1 and TRBJ2-5 for the parts outside the CDR3, the full variable domain is KAGVTQTPRYLIKTRGQQVTLSCSPISGHRSVSWYQQTPGQGLQFLFEYFSETQRNKGNFPGRFSGRQFSNSRSEMNVSTLELGDSALYLCASSSGSGGGQETQYFGPGTRLLVL.

V is TRBV25-1 and J is TRBJ1-4; D unresolved. Trimming pared 1 base from V and 7 bases from J, leaving 16 bases between. The CDR3 has 16 residues. Germline loops: CDR1 MGHDK, CDR2 SYGVNS. The CDR3 region is CASSESLIPGVEKLFF. DNA for the CDR3: TGTGCCAGCAGTGAATCTCTTATCCCGGGTGTTGAAAAACTGTTTTTT.

This chain links TRBV28 with TRBJ2-7; a possible D gene is TRBD2 (6 bases). Per germline, CDR1 MDHEN and CDR2 SYDVKM. V lost 2 bases and J lost 0, with 23 bases in between. The CDR3 is 19 residues long. This CDR3 is CASSLPQFGGTKYSYEQYF. The DNA for the CDR3 is TGTGCCAGCAGTTTACCTCAGTTCGGGGGAACAAAATACTCCTACGAGCAGTACTTC.

V gene TRBV7-2 combines with J gene TRBJ2-1, with D tentatively TRBD1 (6 bases). The germline CDR1 and CDR2 sequences are SGHTA and FQGNSA. The CDR3 spans 15 residues. The germline V and J ends were trimmed by 5 bases and 3 bases, with 14 bases remaining between them. The CDR3, as DNA: TGTGCCAGCAGCCCGCCGGGACACATCTACAATGAGCAGTTCTTC. Translating it yields CASSPPGHIYNEQFF.

This clone appeared once. The chain combines TRBV3-1 (or the pseudogene TRBV3-2) with TRBJ2-5; TRBD2 might be the D (5 bases). Germline lookup yields CDR1 LGHDT and CDR2 YNNKEL (reference sequence). The CDR3 runs to 14 residues. The ends were cut back, 1 base at V and 4 bases at J, with 10 bases in the middle. This CDR3 reads CASSQVEAAETQYF. The DNA of the CDR3 is TGTGCCAGCAGCCAAGTGGAGGCTGCAGAGACCCAGTACTTC.

V gene TRBV28 combines with J gene TRBJ1-2, with TRBD1 matching over 9 bases. The CDR3 covers 15 residues. CDR1 is MDHEN and CDR2 is SYDVKM in the germline V gene. With V trimmed by 5 bases and J by 7 bases, 11 bases remained unmatched. CDR3 residues: CASSPLRQGVGGYTF. The CDR3 coding sequence is TGTGCCAGCAGTCCCCTGCGACAGGGGGTCGGTGGCTACACCTTC.

This clone was seen more than once but under ten times. This chain links TRBV7-8 with TRBJ2-7; possible D gene TRBD2, 6 bases. Germline V gene lookup returns CDR1 SGHVS and CDR2 FQNEAQ. Trimming shortened V by 4 bases and J by 0 bases, and 10 bases separated the two germline ends. The CDR3 loop spans 14 amino acids. The CDR3 DNA reads TGTGCCAGCAGCTGGGGGGTAAACTCCTACGAGCAGTACTTC. Protein: CASSWGVNSYEQYF.

The gene calls are TRBV4-1 and TRBJ1-2, with D unclear. The CDR3 runs to 15 residues. Per germline, CDR1 MGHRA and CDR2 YSYEKL. Trimming stripped 0 bases from V and 3 bases from J, with 11 bases between. CDR3 region: CASSQDPTYYYGYTF. The CDR3 nucleotides are TGCGCCAGCAGCCAAGATCCCACCTACTACTATGGCTACACCTTC.

The V and J genes are TRBV5-1 and TRBJ2-1, with TRBD2 matching 11 bases. This CDR3 has 17 amino acids. Unmatched junction bases numbered 9, after V lost 5 bases and J lost 2 bases. Germline CDR1 and CDR2: SGHRS and YFSETQ. The CDR3: CASSPSGGSLPYNEQFF. The CDR3 bases are TGCGCCAGCAGTCCTAGCGGGGGGTCCCTTCCCTACAATGAGCAGTTCTTC. Full variable domain (missing parts from reference TRBV5-1 and TRBJ2-1): KAGVTQTPRYLIKTRGQQVTLSCSPISGHRSVSWYQQTPGQGLQFLFEYFSETQRNKGNFPGRFSGRQFSNSRSEMNVSTLELGDSALYLCASSPSGGSLPYNEQFFGPGTRLTVL.

Only a few counts were recorded for this clone. This sequence joins TRBV27 and TRBJ1-5; TRBD1 might be the D (5 bases). Trimming took 6 bases from V and 4 from J, leaving 22 bases between them. The germline V gene encodes CDR1 MNHEY and CDR2 SMNVEV (reference sequence). The CDR3 runs to 17 residues. DNA for the CDR3: TGTGCCAGCAGACTCGGGACTGGCGACCCCTTAAATCAGCCCCAGCATTTT. Translation gives CASRLGTGDPLNQPQHF.